This entry concerns a single T cell receptor (beta chain). This entry is derived from a study of T-cell reconstitution after alpha-beta-depleted transplantation in children. Preparing the TCRbeta library involved the use of unique molecular identifiers. In TCRdb, the PCR reads were re-called with MiXCR into one record per CDR3 protein. The data contain some 490,000 distinct CDR3 sequences, about an eighth of them singletons. From germline, CDR1 is LGHNA and CDR2 YSLEER. The CDR3 totals 16 residues. V was pared by 1 base and J by 5 bases, with 5 bases of the junction left unmatched. The chain combines TRBV4-3 with TRBJ2-2; 9 positions agree with TRBD2. The sample in question was PBMCs from the stem cell graft donor, obtained from the stem cell graft. This clonotype was obtained from a human donor who donated a stem cell graft to a child with combined immunodeficiency. This CDR3 is CASSQGLAERTGELFF. DNA of the CDR3: TGCGCCAGCAGCCAAGGACTAGCGGAAAGAACCGGGGAGCTGTTTTTT.